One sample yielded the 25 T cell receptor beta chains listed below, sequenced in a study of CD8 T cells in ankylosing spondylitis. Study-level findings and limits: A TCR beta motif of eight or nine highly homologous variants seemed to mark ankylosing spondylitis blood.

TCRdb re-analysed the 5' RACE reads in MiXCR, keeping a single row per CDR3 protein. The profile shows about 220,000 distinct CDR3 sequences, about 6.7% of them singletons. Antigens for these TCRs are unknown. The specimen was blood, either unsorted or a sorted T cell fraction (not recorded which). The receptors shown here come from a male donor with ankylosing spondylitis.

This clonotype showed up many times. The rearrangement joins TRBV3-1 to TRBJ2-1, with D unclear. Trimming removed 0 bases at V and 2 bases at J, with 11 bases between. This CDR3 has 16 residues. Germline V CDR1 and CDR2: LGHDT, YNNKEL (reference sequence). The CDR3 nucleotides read TGTGCCAGCAGCCAAGAGCGTTCCGAGCCCTACAATGAGCAGTTCTTC. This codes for CASSQERSEPYNEQFF.

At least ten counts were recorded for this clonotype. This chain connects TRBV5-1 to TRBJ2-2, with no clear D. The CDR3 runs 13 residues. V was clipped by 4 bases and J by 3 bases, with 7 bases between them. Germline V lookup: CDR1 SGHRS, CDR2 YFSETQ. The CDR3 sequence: CASSLRYTGELFF. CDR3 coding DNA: TGCGCCAGCAGCCTTAGGTACACCGGGGAGCTGTTTTTT. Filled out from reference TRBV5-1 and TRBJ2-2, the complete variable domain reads KAGVTQTPRYLIKTRGQQVTLSCSPISGHRSVSWYQQTPGQGLQFLFEYFSETQRNKGNFPGRFSGRQFSNSRSEMNVSTLELGDSALYLCASSLRYTGELFFGEGSRLTVL.

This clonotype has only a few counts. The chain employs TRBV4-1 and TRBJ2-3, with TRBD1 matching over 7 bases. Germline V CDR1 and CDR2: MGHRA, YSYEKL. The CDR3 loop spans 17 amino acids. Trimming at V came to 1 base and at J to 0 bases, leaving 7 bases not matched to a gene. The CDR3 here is CASSQAGGQLSTDTQYF. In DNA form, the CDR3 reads TGCGCCAGCAGCCAAGCTGGGGGACAGCTAAGCACAGATACGCAGTATTTT.

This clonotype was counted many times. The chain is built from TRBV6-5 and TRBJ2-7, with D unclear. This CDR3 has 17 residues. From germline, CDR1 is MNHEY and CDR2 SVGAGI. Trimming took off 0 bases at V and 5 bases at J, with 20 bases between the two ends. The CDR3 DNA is TGTGCCAGCAGTTACTCGGGCCGAGCCCGAAATCGGAACGAGCAGTACTTC. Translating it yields CASSYSGRARNRNEQYF.

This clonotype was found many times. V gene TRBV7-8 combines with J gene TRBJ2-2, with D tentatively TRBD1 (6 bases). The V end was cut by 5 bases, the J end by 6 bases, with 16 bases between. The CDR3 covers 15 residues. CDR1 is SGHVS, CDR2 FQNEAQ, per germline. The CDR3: CASSQLTGFAGELFF. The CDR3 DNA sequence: TGTGCCAGCAGCCAACTAACAGGGTTTGCCGGGGAGCTGTTTTTT.

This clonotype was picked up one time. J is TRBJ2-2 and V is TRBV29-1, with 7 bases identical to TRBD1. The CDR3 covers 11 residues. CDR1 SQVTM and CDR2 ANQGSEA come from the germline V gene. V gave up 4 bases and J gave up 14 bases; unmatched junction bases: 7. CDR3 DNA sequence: TGCAGCGTTGTCCGACAGGGTTATCTGTTTTTT. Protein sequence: CSVVRQGYLFF.

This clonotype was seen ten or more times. In DNA, the CDR3 is TGTGCCAGCAGTATATCGACCGGAGTCTATGGCTACACCTTC. Translation: CASSISTGVYGYTF. The chain is built from TRBV28 and TRBJ1-2; D call uncertain. CDR3 length: 14 residues. Looked up from germline, CDR1 is MDHEN and CDR2 is SYDVKM. Trimming shortened V by 5 bases and J by 4 bases, and 14 bases separated the two germline ends.

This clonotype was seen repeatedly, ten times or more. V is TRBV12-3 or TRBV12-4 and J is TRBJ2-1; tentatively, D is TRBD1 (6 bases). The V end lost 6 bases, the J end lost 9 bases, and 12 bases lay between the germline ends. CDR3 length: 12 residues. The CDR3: CASSFLGGEQFF. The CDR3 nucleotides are TGTGCCAGCAGCTTCCTAGGGGGTGAGCAGTTCTTC.

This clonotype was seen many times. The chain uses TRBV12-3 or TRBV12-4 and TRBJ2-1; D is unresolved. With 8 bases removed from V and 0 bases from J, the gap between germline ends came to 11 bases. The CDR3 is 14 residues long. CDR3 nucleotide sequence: TGTGCCAGCCGAAGTTCTAGCTCCTACAATGAGCAGTTCTTC. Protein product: CASRSSSSYNEQFF.

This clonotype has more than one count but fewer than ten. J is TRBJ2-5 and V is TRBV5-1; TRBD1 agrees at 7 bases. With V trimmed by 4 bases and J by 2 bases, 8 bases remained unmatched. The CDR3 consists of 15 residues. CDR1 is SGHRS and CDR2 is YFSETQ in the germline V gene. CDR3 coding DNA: TGCGCCAGCAGCCCAGAGGGACAGTTGCAAGAGACCCAGTACTTC. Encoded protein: CASSPEGQLQETQYF. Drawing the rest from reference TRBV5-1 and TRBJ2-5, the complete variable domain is KAGVTQTPRYLIKTRGQQVTLSCSPISGHRSVSWYQQTPGQGLQFLFEYFSETQRNKGNFPGRFSGRQFSNSRSEMNVSTLELGDSALYLCASSPEGQLQETQYFGPGTRLLVL.

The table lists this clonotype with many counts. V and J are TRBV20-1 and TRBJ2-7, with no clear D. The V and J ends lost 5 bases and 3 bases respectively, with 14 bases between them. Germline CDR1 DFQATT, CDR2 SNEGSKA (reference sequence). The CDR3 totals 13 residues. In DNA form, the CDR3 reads TGCAGTGCTCCCGAGGCCCTGGGCTACGAGCAGTACTTC. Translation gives CSAPEALGYEQYF.

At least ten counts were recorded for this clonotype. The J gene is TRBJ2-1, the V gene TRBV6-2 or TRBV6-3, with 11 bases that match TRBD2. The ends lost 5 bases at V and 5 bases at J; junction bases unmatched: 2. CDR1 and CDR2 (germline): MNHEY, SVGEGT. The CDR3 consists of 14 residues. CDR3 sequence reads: CASSTSGSHNEQFF. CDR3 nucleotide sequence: TGTGCCAGCAGTACTAGCGGGAGTCACAATGAGCAGTTCTTC.

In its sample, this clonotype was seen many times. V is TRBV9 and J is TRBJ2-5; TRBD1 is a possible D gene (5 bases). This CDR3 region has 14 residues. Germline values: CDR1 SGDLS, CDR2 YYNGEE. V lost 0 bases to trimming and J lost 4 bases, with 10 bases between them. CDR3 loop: CASSVAGAGETQYF. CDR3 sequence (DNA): TGTGCCAGCAGCGTAGCTGGGGCCGGAGAGACCCAGTACTTC.

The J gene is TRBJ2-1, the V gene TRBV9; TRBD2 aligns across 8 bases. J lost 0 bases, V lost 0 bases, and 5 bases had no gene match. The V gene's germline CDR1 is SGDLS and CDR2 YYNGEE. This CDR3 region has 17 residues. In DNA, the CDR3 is TGTGCCAGCAGCGTAGGTGGTGGGACTAGCTCCTACAATGAGCAGTTCTTC. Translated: CASSVGGGTSSYNEQFF.

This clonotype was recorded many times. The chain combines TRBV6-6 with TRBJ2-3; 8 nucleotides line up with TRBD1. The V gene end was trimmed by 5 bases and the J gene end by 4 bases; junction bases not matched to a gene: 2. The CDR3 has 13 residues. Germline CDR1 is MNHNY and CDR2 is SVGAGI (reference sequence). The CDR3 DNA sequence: TGTGCCAGCAGTCAGGGGGCTTCAGATACGCAGTATTTT. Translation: CASSQGASDTQYF.

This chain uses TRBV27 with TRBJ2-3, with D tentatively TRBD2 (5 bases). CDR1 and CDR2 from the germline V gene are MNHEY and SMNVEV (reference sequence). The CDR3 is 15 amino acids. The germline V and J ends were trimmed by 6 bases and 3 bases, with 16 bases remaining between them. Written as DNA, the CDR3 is TGTGCCAGCAGCCCCTGGTCTCGCGGGACAGATACGCAGTATTTT. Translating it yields CASSPWSRGTDTQYF.

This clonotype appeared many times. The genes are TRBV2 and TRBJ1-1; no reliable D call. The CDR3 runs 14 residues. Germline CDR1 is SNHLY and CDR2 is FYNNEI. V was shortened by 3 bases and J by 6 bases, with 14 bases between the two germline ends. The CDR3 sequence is CASSDPAEAPEAFF. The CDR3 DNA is TGTGCCAGCAGTGATCCTGCGGAGGCTCCTGAAGCTTTCTTT. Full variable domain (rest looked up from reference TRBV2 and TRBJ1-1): EPEVTQTPSHQVTQMGQEVILRCVPISNHLYFYWYRQILGQKVEFLVSFYNNEISEKSEIFDDQFSVERPDGSNFTLKIRSTKLEDSAMYFCASSDPAEAPEAFFGQGTRLTVV.

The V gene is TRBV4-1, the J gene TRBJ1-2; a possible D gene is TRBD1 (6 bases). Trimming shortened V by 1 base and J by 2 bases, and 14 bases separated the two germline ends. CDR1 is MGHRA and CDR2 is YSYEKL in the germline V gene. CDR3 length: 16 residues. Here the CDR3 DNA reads TGCGCCAGCAGCCAAGTATCTGGGGGCGCAAACTATGGCTACACCTTC. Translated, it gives CASSQVSGGANYGYTF.

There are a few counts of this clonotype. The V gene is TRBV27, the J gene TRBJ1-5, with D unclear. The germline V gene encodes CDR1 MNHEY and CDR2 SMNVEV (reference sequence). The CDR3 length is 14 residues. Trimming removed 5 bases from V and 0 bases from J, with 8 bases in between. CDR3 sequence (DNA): TGTGCCAGCAGTCTCAGGAATAGCAATCAGCCCCAGCATTTT. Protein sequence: CASSLRNSNQPQHF.

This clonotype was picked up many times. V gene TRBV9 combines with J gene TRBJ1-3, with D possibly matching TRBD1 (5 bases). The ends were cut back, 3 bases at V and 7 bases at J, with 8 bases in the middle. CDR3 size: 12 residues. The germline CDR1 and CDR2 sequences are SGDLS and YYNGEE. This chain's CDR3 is CASSDHRNTIYF. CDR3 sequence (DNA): TGTGCCAGCAGCGATCACAGGAACACCATATATTTT.

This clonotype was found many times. The CDR3 reads CASSSSGAFF. In nucleotides, the CDR3 is TGTGCCAGCAGCTCCTCGGGGGCTTTCTTT. This chain connects TRBV7-9 to TRBJ1-1, with D unclear. The CDR3 consists of 10 residues. Trimming cost V 4 bases and J 11 bases, with 8 bases left between them. The germline gives CDR1 SEHNR, CDR2 FQNEAQ (reference sequence).

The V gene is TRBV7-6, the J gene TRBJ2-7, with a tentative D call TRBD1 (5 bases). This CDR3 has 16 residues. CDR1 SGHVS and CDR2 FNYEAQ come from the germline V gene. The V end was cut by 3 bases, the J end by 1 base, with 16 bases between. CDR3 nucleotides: TGTGCCAGCAGCTTGGCCCCACAGGCCCCTTCCTACGAGCAGTACTTC. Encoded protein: CASSLAPQAPSYEQYF.

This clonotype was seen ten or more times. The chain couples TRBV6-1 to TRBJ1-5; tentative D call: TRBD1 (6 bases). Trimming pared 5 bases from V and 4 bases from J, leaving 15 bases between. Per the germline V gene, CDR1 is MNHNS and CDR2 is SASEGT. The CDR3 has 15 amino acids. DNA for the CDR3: TGTGCCAGCAGTCTGACAGGTCCCCTTAATCAGCCCCAGCATTTT. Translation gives CASSLTGPLNQPQHF.

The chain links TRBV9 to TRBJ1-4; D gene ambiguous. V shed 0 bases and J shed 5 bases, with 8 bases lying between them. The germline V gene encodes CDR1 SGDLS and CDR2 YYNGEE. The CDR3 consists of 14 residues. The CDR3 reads CASSVGGVNEKLFF. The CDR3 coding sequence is TGTGCCAGCAGCGTAGGCGGGGTGAATGAAAAACTGTTTTTT.

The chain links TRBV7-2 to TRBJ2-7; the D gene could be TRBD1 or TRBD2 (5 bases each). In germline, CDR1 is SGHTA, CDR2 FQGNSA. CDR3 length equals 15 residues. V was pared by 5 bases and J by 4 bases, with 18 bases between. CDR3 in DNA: TGTGCCAGCAGCCGAACGGGGACGGCGGTTTACGAGCAGTACTTC. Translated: CASSRTGTAVYEQYF. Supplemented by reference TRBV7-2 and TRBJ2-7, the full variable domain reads GAGVSQSPSNKVTEKGKDVELRCDPISGHTALYWYRQSLGQGLEFLIYFQGNSAPDKSGLPSDRFSAERTGGSVSTLTIQRTQQEDSAVYLCASSRTGTAVYEQYFGPGTRLTVT.